This T cell receptor (beta chain) is from a study of blood T cell repertoires in COVID-19. Study summary: Italy, Spain and the United States were the sources of the convalescent and acute COVID-19 samples.

Clones were read by immunoSEQ multiplex PCR, and TCRdb kept only the in-frame ones, dropping some. The sample has about 340,000 clones; 80% to 90% are singletons. CDR3 size: 14 residues. CDR1 MDHEN and CDR2 SYDVKM come from the germline V gene. The trim removed 8 bases at V and 1 base at J, leaving 8 bases unmatched. Sequenced sample: peripheral blood. The rearrangement uses TRBV28 and TRBJ2-7, with TRBD2 identical over 7 bases. The clonotype originates from a woman aged 50 to 65 with COVID-19, enrolled during active disease. The CDR3 DNA follows: TGTGCCAGCGGAGCTAGCGGCGCTTCCTACGAGCAGTACTTC. Translation gives CASGASGASYEQYF.